The 18 T cell receptor beta chains listed next were all sequenced from one sample in a study of OX40 agonist ivuxolimab in advanced cancers. Profiling relied on immunoSEQ multiplex PCR, and the TCRdb table lists in-frame clones only, not all of them. The sample has some 81,000 clones, around 83% seen once. The material sequenced was CD4+ or CD8+ T cells sorted from blood, taken in a trial of the OX40 agonist ivuxolimab. Source of these receptors: an adult with an advanced solid tumor such as melanoma, head and neck, liver or kidney cancer.

The rearrangement links TRBV6-5 to TRBJ1-3, with 9 bases identical to TRBD1. V shed 6 bases, J shed 0 bases, and the junction held 3 bases outside the gene matches. This CDR3 comprises 15 residues. Germline V gives CDR1 MNHEY, CDR2 SVGAGI. As DNA, the CDR3 is TGTGCCAGCAGAAGGACAGGGGACTCTGGAAACACCATATATTTT. Encoded protein: CASRRTGDSGNTIYF.

This clone was found a few times. V is TRBV7-2 and J is TRBJ2-1, with 10 bases lining up with TRBD2. V shed 4 bases and J 9 bases; nucleotides not matched to a gene: 6. CDR3 length equals 14 residues. CDR1 is SGHTA, CDR2 FQGNSA, per germline. Here the CDR3 reads CASSSSSGGLEQFF. In DNA, the CDR3 is TGTGCCAGCAGCTCCTCTAGCGGGGGTCTTGAGCAGTTCTTC.

This chain joins TRBV19 and TRBJ1-2; the match to TRBD1 covers 9 bases. Germline lookup yields CDR1 LNHDA and CDR2 SQIVND (reference sequence). Unmatched junction bases numbered 7, after V lost 5 bases and J lost 3 bases. The CDR3 totals 15 residues. CDR3 protein: CASSATGGSHYGYTF. The DNA of the CDR3 is TGTGCCAGTAGTGCGACAGGGGGGAGCCACTATGGCTACACCTTC.

In this sample, this clone turned up a few times. CDR3 protein: CATSRGTSVGNEQFF. CDR3 in DNA: TGTGCCACCAGCAGAGGTACTAGCGTAGGCAATGAGCAGTTCTTC. The chain carries TRBV15 and TRBJ2-1; 7 bases are a match to TRBD2. The CDR3 is 15 amino acids. The germline V gene encodes CDR1 LNHNV and CDR2 YYDKDF (reference sequence). V gave up 1 base and J gave up 6 bases; unmatched junction bases: 6.

This clone showed up just a few times. Other DNA sequences in the sample encode the same CDR3. The rearrangement links TRBV28 to TRBJ2-7; no firm D call. The germline V gene encodes CDR1 MDHEN and CDR2 SYDVKM. The CDR3 runs 17 residues. V dropped 4 bases and J dropped 0 bases, with 19 bases sitting between them. The CDR3 nucleotides read TGTGCCAGCAGTTCTTTTTTCGGGCCGGAGAGCTCCTACGAGCAGTACTTC. It specifies CASSSFFGPESSYEQYF.

This clone appeared once. The chain recombines TRBV4-2 with TRBJ2-7; 10 nucleotides line up with TRBD2. V lost 0 bases, J lost 4 bases, and 3 bases stayed unmatched. The V gene's germline CDR1 is LGHNA and CDR2 YNFKEQ. This CDR3 is built from 15 residues. The CDR3 DNA is TGTGCCAGCAGCCAAGACAGGACTAGCGGTTACGAGCAGTACTTC. This gives the protein CASSQDRTSGYEQYF.

The chain couples TRBV29-1 to TRBJ1-4, with TRBD1 matching over 11 bases. Germline CDR1 reads SQVTM; CDR2 reads ANQGSEA. The CDR3 is 16 amino acids. V shed 6 bases, J shed 3 bases, and the junction held 9 bases outside the gene matches. CDR3 nucleotides: TGCAGCGTCTCTAAGGGACAGGGGGGTCCTAATGAAAAACTGTTTTTT. Protein: CSVSKGQGGPNEKLFF.

The chain uses TRBV9 and TRBJ2-2, with TRBD1 matching 8 bases. The germline V gene has CDR1 SGDLS and CDR2 YYNGEE. V was pared by 3 bases and J by 2 bases, with 9 bases of the junction left unmatched. The CDR3 loop spans 17 amino acids. CDR3 nucleotide sequence: TGTGCCAGCAGCGCAAGATCCAGGGGGCCCAACACCGGGGAGCTGTTTTTT. Amino acids: CASSARSRGPNTGELFF. The full variable domain, with the rest looked up from reference TRBV9 and TRBJ2-2, is DSGVTQTPKHLITATGQRVTLRCSPRSGDLSVYWYQQSLDQGLQFLIQYYNGEERAKGNILERFSAQQFPDLHSELNLSSLELGDSALYFCASSARSRGPNTGELFFGEGSRLTVL.

The CDR3 nucleotides read TGTGCCAGCAGCTTAGCAGGGGAAAGGGCCGGGGAGCTGTTTTTT. Protein: CASSLAGERAGELFF. This rearrangement joins TRBV11-2 to TRBJ2-2; D may be TRBD1 (6 bases). This CDR3 contains 15 residues. Germline CDR1 reads SGHAT; CDR2 reads FQNNGV. Trimming took off 1 base at V and 6 bases at J, with 12 bases between the two ends.

The gene calls are TRBV11-2 and TRBJ1-2; 7 positions match TRBD1. The CDR3 runs to 14 residues. The germline V gene has CDR1 SGHAT and CDR2 FQNNGV. V lost 4 bases to trimming and J lost 5 bases; unmatched junction nucleotides: 7. The CDR3: CASSYDRGPYGYTF. The CDR3 DNA sequence: TGTGCCAGCAGCTATGATAGGGGGCCATATGGCTACACCTTC.

The chain uses TRBV7-9 and TRBJ1-1, with a tentative D call TRBD1 (5 bases). CDR1 SEHNR and CDR2 FQNEAQ come from the germline V gene (reference sequence). Trimming took off 1 base at V and 4 bases at J, with 7 bases between the two ends. CDR3 length: 13 amino acids. This chain's CDR3 is CASSLDGATEAFF. The CDR3 DNA reads as TGTGCCAGCAGCTTAGATGGGGCCACTGAAGCTTTCTTT.

This rearrangement joins TRBV30 to TRBJ2-7, with D possibly TRBD1 on 5 matching bases. V lost 7 bases to trimming and J lost 0 bases, with 10 bases between them. The CDR3 spans 12 residues. Germline-derived CDR1 and CDR2 are GTSNPN and SVGIG (reference sequence). The CDR3, as DNA: TGTGCCTTCGACAGCAGCTCCTACGAGCAGTACTTC. Its translation is CAFDSSSYEQYF.

This chain uses TRBV9 with TRBJ2-7; D may correspond to TRBD1 or TRBD2 (7 bases each). This CDR3 is built from 15 residues. From germline, CDR1 is SGDLS and CDR2 YYNGEE. Trimming pared 0 bases from V and 2 bases from J, leaving 12 bases between. The CDR3 DNA follows: TGTGCCAGCAGCGTAGGGGAGGGGGCCCCCTACGAGCAGTACTTC. It yields the protein CASSVGEGAPYEQYF.

The gene calls are TRBV7-2 and TRBJ1-5; D remains unclear. The CDR3 is 13 residues long. Between the trimmed V and J ends, which lost 2 bases and 4 bases, there was a span of 6 bases. From germline, CDR1 is SGHTA and CDR2 FQGNSA. CDR3 in amino acids: CASSLQVNQPQHF. The CDR3 nucleotides are TGTGCCAGCAGCTTACAGGTAAATCAGCCCCAGCATTTT.

V usage is TRBV7-8 and J usage is TRBJ1-1; TRBD1 is a possible D gene (6 bases). The CDR3 runs 15 residues. From germline, CDR1 is SGHVS and CDR2 FQNEAQ. The V end lost 5 bases, the J end lost 6 bases, and 19 bases lay between the germline ends. The CDR3 DNA is TGTGCCAGCAGCCTCCTACAGGGTTTCGGGTCTGAAGCTTTCTTT. Translated: CASSLLQGFGSEAFF.

This chain joins TRBV19 and TRBJ1-1; TRBD1 aligns across 8 bases. The trim removed 1 base at V and 5 bases at J, leaving 6 bases unmatched. Germline assignment: CDR1 LNHDA and CDR2 SQIVND (reference sequence). This CDR3 contains 15 residues. The CDR3 DNA reads TGTGCCAGTAGTATAGTTGGACAGGGTAGAACTGAAGCTTTCTTT. Protein product: CASSIVGQGRTEAFF.

This clone turned up a few times. DNA for the CDR3: TGTGCCAGCTCACCAGAGGGGTTGGGGAGGAATCAGCCCCAGCATTTT. Protein sequence: CASSPEGLGRNQPQHF. This rearrangement joins TRBV18 to TRBJ1-5; TRBD1 might be the D (5 bases). Germline V gives CDR1 KGHSH, CDR2 LQKENI. This CDR3 region has 16 residues. Trimming removed 2 bases from V and 4 bases from J, with 15 bases in between. Looking up the rest from reference TRBV18 and TRBJ1-5 gives the full variable domain: NAGVMQNPRHLVRRRGQEARLRCSPMKGHSHVYWYRQLPEEGLKFMVYLQKENIIDESGMPKERFSAEFPKEGPSILRIQQVVRGDSAAYFCASSPEGLGRNQPQHFGDGTRLSIL.

The chain employs TRBV11-2 and TRBJ1-2; D perhaps matches TRBD1 (6 bases). The CDR3 covers 16 residues. CDR1 SGHAT and CDR2 FQNNGV come from the germline V gene. V shed 0 bases and J shed 8 bases, with 19 bases lying between them. The DNA for the CDR3 is TGTGCCAGCAGCTTAGACCGACACTATGCAGGGGTCGGCTACACCTTC. This encodes CASSLDRHYAGVGYTF.